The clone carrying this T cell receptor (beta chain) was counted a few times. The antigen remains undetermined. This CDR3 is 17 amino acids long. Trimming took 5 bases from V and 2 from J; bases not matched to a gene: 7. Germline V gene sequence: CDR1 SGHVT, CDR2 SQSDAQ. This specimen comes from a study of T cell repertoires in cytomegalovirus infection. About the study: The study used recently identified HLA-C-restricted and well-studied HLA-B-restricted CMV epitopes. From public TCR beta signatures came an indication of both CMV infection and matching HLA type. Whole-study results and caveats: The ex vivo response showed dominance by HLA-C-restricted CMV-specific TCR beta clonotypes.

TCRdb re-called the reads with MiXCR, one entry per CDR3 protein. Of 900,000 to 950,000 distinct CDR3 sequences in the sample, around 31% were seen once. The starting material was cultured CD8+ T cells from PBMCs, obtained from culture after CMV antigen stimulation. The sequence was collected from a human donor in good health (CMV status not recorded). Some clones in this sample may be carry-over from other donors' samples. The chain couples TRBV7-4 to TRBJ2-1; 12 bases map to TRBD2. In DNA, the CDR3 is TGTGCCAGCAGCCTTACTAGCGGGGGGCCACCCTACAATGAGCAGTTCTTC. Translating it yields CASSLTSGGPPYNEQFF. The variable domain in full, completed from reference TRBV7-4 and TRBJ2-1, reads GAGVSQSPRYKVAKRGRDVALRCDSISGHVTLYWYRQTLGQGSEVLTYSQSDAQRDKSGRPSGRFSAERPERSVSTLKIQRTEQGDSAVYLCASSLTSGGPPYNEQFFGPGTRLTVL.